Each of the 7 T cell receptor beta chains below was sequenced from the same sample in a study of Graves' ophthalmopathy and Graves' hyperthyroidism. Amplification of the TCR beta CDR3 regions used RNA transcripts (as template). Second-round multiplex PCR followed a first-round RT-PCR using HTBI primers. TCRdb re-analysed the multiplex PCR reads in MiXCR, keeping a single row per CDR3 protein. The table shows roughly 170,000 distinct CDR3 sequences, with roughly 36% occurring only once. The sample was peripheral blood. The origin of the receptors is a man under 40 with Graves' ophthalmopathy.

This clonotype was detected only a few times. The chain recombines TRBV6-5 with TRBJ1-5; D gene ambiguous. Germline V CDR1 and CDR2: MNHEY, SVGAGI. Trimming pared 6 bases from V and 0 bases from J, leaving 18 bases between. The length of the CDR3 is 17 residues. CDR3 residues: CASSLSSRAYSNQPQHF. The CDR3 nucleotides read TGTGCCAGCAGCCTATCGAGTAGGGCTTATAGCAATCAGCCCCAGCATTTT.

This clonotype was observed at least ten times. The gene calls are TRBV24-1 and TRBJ2-2; D might be TRBD1 (6 bases). Germline CDR1 KGHDR, CDR2 SFDVKD. V was trimmed by 9 bases and J by 0 bases, leaving 10 bases between them. The CDR3 has 14 residues. As DNA, the CDR3 is TGTGCCACCCAAAACAGGGCGAACACCGGGGAGCTGTTTTTT. Protein: CATQNRANTGELFF.

This clonotype was counted ten times or more. The chain is built from TRBV12-3 or TRBV12-4 and TRBJ2-2; 10 nucleotides agree with TRBD1. The ends lost 6 bases at V and 3 bases at J; junction bases unmatched: 7. This CDR3 contains 16 residues. The CDR3 nucleotides read TGTGCCAGCAGGTCACGACAGGGGGCTGACACCGGGGAGCTGTTTTTT. Translation: CASRSRQGADTGELFF.

This clonotype was seen a handful of times. V usage is TRBV28 and J usage is TRBJ1-1, with 7 bases fitting TRBD1. This CDR3 is built from 15 residues. V lost 4 bases to trimming and J lost 4 bases; unmatched junction nucleotides: 9. Germline lookup yields CDR1 MDHEN and CDR2 SYDVKM. The CDR3 nucleotides are TGTGCCAGCAGTTCCCCCCGCGACAGGGTCACTGAAGCTTTCTTT. Translated: CASSSPRDRVTEAFF.

This clonotype showed up many times. The rearrangement uses TRBV10-3 and TRBJ2-2, with D maybe TRBD1 (6 bases). This CDR3 is built from 12 residues. From germline, CDR1 is ENHRY and CDR2 SYGVKD. V lost 6 bases and J lost 7, with 9 bases in between. This chain's CDR3 is CAISPDSGELFF. In nucleotides, the CDR3 is TGTGCCATCAGCCCGGACAGCGGGGAGCTGTTTTTT.

This clonotype was seen many times. This chain uses TRBV28 with TRBJ2-2, with 12 bases identical to TRBD2. Germline lookup yields CDR1 MDHEN and CDR2 SYDVKM. This CDR3 comprises 16 residues. After removal of 5 bases from V and 3 bases from J, the junction contained 4 bases not matched to a gene. In DNA form, the CDR3 reads TGTGCCAGCAGTCCCGGGACTAGCGGGTACACCGGGGAGCTGTTTTTT. It codes for CASSPGTSGYTGELFF.

This clonotype came up many times. The chain combines TRBV10-2 with TRBJ2-5; 7 positions match TRBD1. The CDR3 loop spans 14 amino acids. V lost 2 bases, J lost 2 bases, and 2 bases stayed unmatched. Germline values: CDR1 WSHSY, CDR2 SAAADI. CDR3 protein: CASSERGQQETQYF. The DNA for the CDR3 is TGCGCCAGCAGTGAGCGGGGACAGCAAGAGACCCAGTACTTC.